This T cell receptor (beta chain) is drawn from a study of blood T cell repertoires in COVID-19. Study information: Both acute and convalescent COVID-19 samples were obtained from the United States, Italy and Spain. PBMCs, B-cell-depleted T cells, or T cells were the source of the cDNA or gDNA that made up the material.

Authors' data handling: Using reference gene primer amplification, nucleated cell counts were estimated. Method: immunoSEQ multiplex PCR; TCRdb's copy keeps in-frame clones and lacks some. The V and J calls and the clone size are those of that table, but D and trimming were determined from the DNA. The sample shows fewer than 250,000 clones, approximately 90% of them seen only once. Unmatched junction bases numbered 4, after V lost 4 bases and J lost 7 bases. Looked up from germline, CDR1 is SGHAT and CDR2 is FQDESV (reference sequence). CDR3 size: 14 residues. J is TRBJ2-3 and V is TRBV11-1; the match to TRBD2 covers 11 bases. The TCR sequence derives from a man aged 65 to 85 with acute or convalescent COVID-19. Sequenced: peripheral blood. The CDR3 bases are TGTGCCAGCAGCTCCGGGACTAGCGGAAATACGCAGTATTTT. Protein sequence: CASSSGTSGNTQYF.